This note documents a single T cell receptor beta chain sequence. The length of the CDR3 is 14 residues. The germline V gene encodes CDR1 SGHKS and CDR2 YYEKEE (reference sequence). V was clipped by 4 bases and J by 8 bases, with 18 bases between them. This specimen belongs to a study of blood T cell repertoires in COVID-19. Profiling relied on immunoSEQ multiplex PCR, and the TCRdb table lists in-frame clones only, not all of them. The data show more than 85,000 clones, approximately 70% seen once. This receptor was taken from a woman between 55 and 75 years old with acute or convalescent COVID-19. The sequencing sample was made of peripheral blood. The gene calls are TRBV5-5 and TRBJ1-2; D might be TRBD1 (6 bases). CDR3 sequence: CASSGVTGSGGYTF. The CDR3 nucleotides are TGTGCCAGCAGCGGGGTCACAGGGTCCGGCGGCTACACCTTC. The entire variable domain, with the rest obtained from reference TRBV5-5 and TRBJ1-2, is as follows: DAGVTQSPTHLIKTRGQQVTLRCSPISGHKSVSWYQQVLGQGPQFIFQYYEKEERGRGNFPDRFSARQFPNYSSELNVNALLLGDSALYLCASSGVTGSGGYTFGSGTRLTVV.